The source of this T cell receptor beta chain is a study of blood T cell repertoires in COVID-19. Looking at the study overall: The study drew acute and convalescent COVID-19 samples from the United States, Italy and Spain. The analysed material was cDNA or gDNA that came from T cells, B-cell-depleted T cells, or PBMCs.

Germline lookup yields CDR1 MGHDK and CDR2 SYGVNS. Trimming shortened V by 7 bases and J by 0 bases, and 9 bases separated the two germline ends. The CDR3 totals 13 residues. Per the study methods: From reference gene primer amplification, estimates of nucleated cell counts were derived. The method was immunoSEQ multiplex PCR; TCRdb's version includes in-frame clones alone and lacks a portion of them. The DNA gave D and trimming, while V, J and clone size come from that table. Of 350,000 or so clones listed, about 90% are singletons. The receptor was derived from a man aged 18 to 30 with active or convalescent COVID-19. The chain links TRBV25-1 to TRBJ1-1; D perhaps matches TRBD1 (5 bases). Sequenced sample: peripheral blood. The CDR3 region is CASKRGLNTEAFF. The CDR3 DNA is TGTGCCAGCAAAAGGGGCTTGAACACTGAAGCTTTCTTT.